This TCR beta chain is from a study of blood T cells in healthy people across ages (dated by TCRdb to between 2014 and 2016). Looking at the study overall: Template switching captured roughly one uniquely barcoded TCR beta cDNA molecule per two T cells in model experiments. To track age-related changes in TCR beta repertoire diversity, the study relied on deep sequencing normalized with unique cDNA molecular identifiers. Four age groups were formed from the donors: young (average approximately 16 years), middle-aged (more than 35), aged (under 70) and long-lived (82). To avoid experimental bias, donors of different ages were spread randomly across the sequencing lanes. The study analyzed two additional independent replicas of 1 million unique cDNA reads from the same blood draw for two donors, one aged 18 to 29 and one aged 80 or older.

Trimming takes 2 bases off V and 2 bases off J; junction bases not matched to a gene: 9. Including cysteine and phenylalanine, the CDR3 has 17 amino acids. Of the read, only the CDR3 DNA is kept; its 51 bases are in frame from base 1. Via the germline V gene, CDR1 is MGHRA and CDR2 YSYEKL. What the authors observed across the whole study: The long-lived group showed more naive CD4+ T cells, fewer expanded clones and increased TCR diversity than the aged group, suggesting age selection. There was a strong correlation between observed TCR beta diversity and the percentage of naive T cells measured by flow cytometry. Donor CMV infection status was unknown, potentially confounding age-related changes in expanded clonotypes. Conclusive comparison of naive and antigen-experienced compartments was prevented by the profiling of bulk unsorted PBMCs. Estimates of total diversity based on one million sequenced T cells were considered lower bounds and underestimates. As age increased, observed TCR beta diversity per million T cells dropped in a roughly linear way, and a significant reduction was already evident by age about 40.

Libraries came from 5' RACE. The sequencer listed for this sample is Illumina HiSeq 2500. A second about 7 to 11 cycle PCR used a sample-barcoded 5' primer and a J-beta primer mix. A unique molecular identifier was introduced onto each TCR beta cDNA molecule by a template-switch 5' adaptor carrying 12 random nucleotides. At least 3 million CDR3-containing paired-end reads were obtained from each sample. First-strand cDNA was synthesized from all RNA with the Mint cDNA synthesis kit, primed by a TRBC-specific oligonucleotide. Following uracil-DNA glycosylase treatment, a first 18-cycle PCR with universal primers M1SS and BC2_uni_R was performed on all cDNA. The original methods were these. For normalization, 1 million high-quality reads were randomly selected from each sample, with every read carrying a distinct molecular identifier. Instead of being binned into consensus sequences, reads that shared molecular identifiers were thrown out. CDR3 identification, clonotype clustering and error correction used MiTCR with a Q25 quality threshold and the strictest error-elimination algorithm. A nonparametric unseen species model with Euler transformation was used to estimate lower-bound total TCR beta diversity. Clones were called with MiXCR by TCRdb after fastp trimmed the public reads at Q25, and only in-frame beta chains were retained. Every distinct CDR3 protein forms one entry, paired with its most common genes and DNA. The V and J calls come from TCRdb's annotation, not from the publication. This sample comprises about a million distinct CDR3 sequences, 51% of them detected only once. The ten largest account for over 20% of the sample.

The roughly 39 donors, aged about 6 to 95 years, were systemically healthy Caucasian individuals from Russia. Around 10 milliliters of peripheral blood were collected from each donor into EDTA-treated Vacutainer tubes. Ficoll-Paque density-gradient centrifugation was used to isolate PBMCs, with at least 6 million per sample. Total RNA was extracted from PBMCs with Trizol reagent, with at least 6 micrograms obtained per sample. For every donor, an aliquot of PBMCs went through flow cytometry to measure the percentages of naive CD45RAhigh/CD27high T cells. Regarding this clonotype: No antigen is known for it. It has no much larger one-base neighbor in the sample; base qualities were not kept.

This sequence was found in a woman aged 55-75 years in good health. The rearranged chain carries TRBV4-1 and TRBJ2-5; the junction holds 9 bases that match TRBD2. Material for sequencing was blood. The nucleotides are TGCGCCAGCAGCCAAAACCTGGCGGGAGGGCCTCAAGAGACCCAGTACTTC. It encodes CASSQNLAGGPQETQYF.